This T cell receptor (beta chain) was observed in a study of regulatory T cells in long-lasting Graves disease. The study's findings and limits: Newly diagnosed disease favored TRBV20-1 and TRBJ2-1 over persistent disease. Thyroid tissue went unexamined; only peripheral blood was analyzed. With under 3,500 shared public clonotypes, persistent patients exceeded new patients, who shared more than 900.

CDR1 is KGHSH and CDR2 is LQKENI in the germline V gene. Trimming removed 3 bases at V and 2 bases at J, with 8 bases between. The CDR3 sequence is 15 residues long. Specified time point: newly diagnosed GD, antithyroid drugs for less than 3 months. Following extraction of RNA from PBMCs, that RNA was used to make the TCR library. The diagnosis of Graves' disease used American Thyroid Association guidelines. Arm-PCR with iRepertoire HTBI primers amplified the CDR3 regions for these TCR beta libraries. TCRdb passed the multiplex PCR reads through MiXCR, listing each CDR3 protein once. Of approximately 350,000 distinct CDR3 sequences detected, roughly a sixth appear once; the ten largest clones hold less than 35%. This clonotype was detected many times. Its antigen is unidentified. The data also belong to a second study, concerning T cells in Graves' hyperthyroidism and ophthalmopathy.

The source is a man in his forties with Graves disease. The input for sequencing was peripheral blood mononuclear cells (PBMCs), taken at new diagnosis, from a patient treated with antithyroid drugs. The J gene is TRBJ2-6, the V gene TRBV18, with TRBD2 as a possible D gene (6 bases). The CDR3 loop reads CASSPGGTGANVLTF. DNA for the CDR3: TGTGCCAGCTCACCGGGGGGTACTGGGGCCAACGTCCTGACTTTC.